This T cell receptor (beta chain) came from a study of shared clonotypes between healthy human individuals. The repertoire was sequenced with immunoSEQ multiplex PCR; TCRdb's copy has only in-frame clones and lacks some. This sample has some 2.1 million clones; roughly 94% occur once, and the top ten carry about 0.13%. Sequencing input: naive CD4+ T cells sorted from blood. Subset here: CD45RA+ positively selected. The TCR originated in a man younger than 35 in good health.

The CDR3, as DNA: TGCAGTGCTTCATTTCGGGACAGGGCTTTCTTT. Protein sequence: CSASFRDRAFF. This rearrangement joins TRBV20-1 to TRBJ1-1, with 8 bases that match TRBD1. The junction had 7 bases not matched to a gene; V was cut back by 5 bases and J by 11 bases. The CDR3 length is 11 residues. Germline V CDR1 and CDR2: DFQATT, SNEGSKA (reference sequence).